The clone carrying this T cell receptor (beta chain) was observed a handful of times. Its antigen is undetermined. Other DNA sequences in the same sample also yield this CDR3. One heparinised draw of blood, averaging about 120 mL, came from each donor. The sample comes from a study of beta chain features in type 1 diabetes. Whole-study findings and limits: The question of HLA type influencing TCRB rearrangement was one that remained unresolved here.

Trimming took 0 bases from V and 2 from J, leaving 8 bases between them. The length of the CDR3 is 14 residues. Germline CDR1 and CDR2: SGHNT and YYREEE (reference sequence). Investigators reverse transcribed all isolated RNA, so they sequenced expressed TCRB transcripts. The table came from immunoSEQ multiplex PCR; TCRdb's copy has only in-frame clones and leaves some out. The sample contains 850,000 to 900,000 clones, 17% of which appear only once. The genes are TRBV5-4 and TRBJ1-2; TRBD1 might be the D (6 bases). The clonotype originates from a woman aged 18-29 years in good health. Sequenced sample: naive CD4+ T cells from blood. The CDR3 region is CASSLGQGNYGYTF. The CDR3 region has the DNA TGTGCCAGCAGCTTGGGGCAGGGGAACTATGGCTACACCTTC. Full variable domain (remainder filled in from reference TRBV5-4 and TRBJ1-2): ETGVTQSPTHLIKTRGQQVTLRCSSQSGHNTVSWYQQALGQGPQFIFQYYREEENGRGNFPPRFSGLQFPNYSSELNVNALELDDSALYLCASSLGQGNYGYTFGSGTRLTVV.